This T cell receptor beta chain was identified in a study of blood T cell repertoires in COVID-19 (dated by TCRdb to the early 2020s). Looking at the study overall: The collaborator samples originated in the United States, Italy and Spain and spanned the acute and convalescent phases of COVID-19. Where available, HLA class I and class II types were obtained from metadata supplied by the sample provider rather than from assay-based typing. A de-identified subject ID, COVID-19 status, age in years and sex were almost always included in the sample metadata. The prospective study material was composed of cDNA or gDNA derived from T cells, B-cell-depleted T cells, or PBMCs. The repertoires were made available in a free public database intended to serve as a resource for research on the immune response to SARS-CoV-2. The samples were drawn from the first 160 participants of the ongoing ImmuneRACE study and from 950 to 1,500 subjects provided by 6 global collaborators. Deeply sampled blood TCRbeta repertoires from subjects exposed to, actively infected with, or recovered from COVID-19 were included in the dataset.

The immunoSEQ Assay, a bias-controlled multiplex PCR, was used to amplify TCRbeta CDR3 regions from genomic DNA. As for how the authors treated the data: Within the assay, amplification of reference gene primers was used to estimate how many nucleated cells each sample contained. To quantify the absolute abundance of each unique TCRbeta CDR3 rearrangement, sequence reads were collapsed and filtered. For each sample, productive Simpson clonality was calculated as the square root of Simpson's diversity index over productive rearrangements. TCRdb stores this immuneACCESS table with in-frame sequences only. Part of the clones is absent; in the studies checked, under half of the shortfall reflects unresolved V genes, and no reason is known for the rest. V and J calls and clone size are as listed in that table; D and trimming were resolved from the DNA. This sample has some 190,000 clones in its table, and roughly 81% of those were observed once. Of the sample, 9.5% to 11% falls within the top ten clones.

For this clone: There is no known antigen for this receptor. No base qualities exist here, and no much larger clone lies one base off it.

One collaborating source in Seattle enrolled patients during active infection and followed them longitudinally through the course of disease. Whole blood was collected in K2EDTA tubes by collaborating institutions according to the institutions' own protocols. For TCRbeta analysis, collaborator samples were shipped as frozen whole blood, as isolated PBMCs, or as DNA extracted from either sample type. What the study reported, not specific to this receptor: The quantity of clinical and demographic metadata differed by source and by participant and was supplied without curation.

The sequenced sample consisted of peripheral blood. The receptor comes from a woman aged 40-49 years with COVID-19, enrolled during active disease.

The DNA reads TGTGCCAGCAGCTTATTAGGAGGAGTAGATGAAAAACTGTTTTTT. The translation is CASSLLGGVDEKLFF. The rearranged segments are TRBV7-9 and TRBJ1-4; no confident D gene assignment can be made. From the cysteine through the phenylalanine, the CDR3 covers 15 amino acids. Solely the CDR3 DNA is kept, with 45 bases framed from the first base. According to the germline V gene (reference sequence), CDR1 reads SEHNR and CDR2 reads FQNEAQ. The germline ends are 13 bases apart after V is trimmed by 2 bases and J by 6 bases.